The clone carrying this T cell receptor (beta chain) was seen just once. The antigen is not known. This sample was included in a study of T cells in localized non-small cell lung cancer. Findings and caveats of the study: Detection in adjacent lung was observed for a median around 50 of the top 100 tumor clones.

Per germline, CDR1 SGHDN and CDR2 FVKESK. CDR3 length: 15 amino acids. V was cut by 1 base and J by 6 bases, with 14 bases left in between. Libraries were prepared by immunoSEQ multiplex PCR; TCRdb keeps only in-frame clonotypes and omits some of them. The sample lists roughly 67,000 clones; approximately 84% were seen once. Sequenced material: peripheral blood, taken before any cancer treatment. The TCR comes from a female donor over 55 with stage I lung adenocarcinoma. The chain carries TRBV14 and TRBJ2-3; no definite D call. The CDR3 DNA is TGTGCCAGCAGCCAAGCTGGGGTCCAATGGGATACGCAGTATTTT. Its translation is CASSQAGVQWDTQYF.